This T cell receptor beta chain is drawn from a study of CD8+ T cells in alopecia areata. The wider study: Treatment comprised oral tofacitinib, 5 to 10 mg twice daily, in treated patients. Tofacitinib ran 6 to 18 months, followed by 6 months off drug.

RNA was isolated and reverse transcribed to cDNA, the sequencing template. Assay used: immunoSEQ multiplex PCR; TCRdb lists only in-frame clones, some missing. The sample holds over 200,000 clones, roughly 57% seen once. Sorted populations comprised CD4+ and CD8+ T cells obtained from PBMCs. Trimming took 2 bases from V and 8 from J, leaving 11 bases between them. The CDR3 sequence is 12 residues long. Germline CDR1 is GTSNPN and CDR2 is SVGIG (reference sequence). The V and J genes are TRBV30 and TRBJ2-3, with no clear D. The TCR sequence derives from a human donor with alopecia areata. Sample: CD4+ T cells sorted from blood, taken at week 0. CDR3 coding DNA: TGTGCCTGGAGTACCACACAGATTACGCAGTATTTT. It codes for CAWSTTQITQYF.